This T cell receptor beta chain was sequenced during a study of T cell responses to AZD1222 COVID-19 vaccine. Whole-study results and caveats: White British people made up most donors, females outnumbered males, and clonal diversity was possibly underestimated. Elevations in Spike-specific TCR breadth and depth followed administration of two AZD1222 doses. The study identified only five to seven AZD1222 recipients as seropositive at baseline.

The CDR3 runs 12 residues. The germline CDR1 and CDR2 sequences are SGHAT and FQNNGV. V was shortened by 6 bases and J by 5 bases, with 10 bases between the two germline ends. This clone occurred once. Its antigen is currently unknown. Sequenced by immunoSEQ multiplex PCR; TCRdb stores in-frame clones only, minus some. The table has approximately 150,000 clones, roughly 93% seen once. This clonotype was obtained from an adult who had recovered from COVID-19. The rearrangement uses TRBV11-2 and TRBJ1-1; D is ambiguous. The material sequenced was peripheral blood, taken after recovery from COVID-19. The CDR3 DNA sequence: TGTGCCAGCAGTTTCGGTATGACTGAAGCTTTCTTT. This encodes CASSFGMTEAFF.